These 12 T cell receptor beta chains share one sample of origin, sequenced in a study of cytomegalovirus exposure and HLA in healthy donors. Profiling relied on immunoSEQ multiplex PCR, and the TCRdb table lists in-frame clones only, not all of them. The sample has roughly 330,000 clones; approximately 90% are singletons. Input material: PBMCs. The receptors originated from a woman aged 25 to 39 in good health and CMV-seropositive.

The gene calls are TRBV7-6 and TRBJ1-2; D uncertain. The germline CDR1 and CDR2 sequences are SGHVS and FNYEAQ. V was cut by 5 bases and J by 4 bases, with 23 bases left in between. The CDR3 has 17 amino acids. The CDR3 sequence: CASSSRPAAPGSYGYTF. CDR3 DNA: TGTGCCAGCAGCAGCCGTCCGGCAGCCCCCGGGAGCTATGGCTACACCTTC.

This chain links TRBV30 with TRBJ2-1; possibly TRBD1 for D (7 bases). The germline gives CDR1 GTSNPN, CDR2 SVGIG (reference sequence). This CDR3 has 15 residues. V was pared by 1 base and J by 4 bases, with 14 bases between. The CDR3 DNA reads TGTGCCTGGAGTGCGACTAGGGGGCTATACAATGAGCAGTTCTTC. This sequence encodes CAWSATRGLYNEQFF. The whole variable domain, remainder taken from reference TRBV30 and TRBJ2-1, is SQTIHQWPATLVQPVGSPLSLECTVEGTSNPNLYWYRQAAGRGLQLLFYSVGIGQISSEVPQNLSASRPQDRQFILSSKKLLLSDSGFYLCAWSATRGLYNEQFFGPGTRLTVL.

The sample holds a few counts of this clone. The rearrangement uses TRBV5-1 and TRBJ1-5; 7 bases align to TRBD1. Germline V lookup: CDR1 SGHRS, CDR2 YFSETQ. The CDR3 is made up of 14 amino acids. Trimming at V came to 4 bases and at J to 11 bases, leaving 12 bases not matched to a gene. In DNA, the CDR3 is TGCGCCAGCAGCCCTGGACAGGCCGGGGGGTCCCAGCATTTT. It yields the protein CASSPGQAGGSQHF.

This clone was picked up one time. The CDR3 is CASSLLGNRGQDEQYF. CDR3 nucleotide sequence: TGCGCCAGCAGCTTGCTGGGTAACAGGGGGCAGGACGAGCAGTACTTC. V usage is TRBV5-1 and J usage is TRBJ2-7, with TRBD1 identical over 9 bases. CDR3 length: 16 residues. The junction had 10 bases not matched to a gene; V was cut back by 1 base and J by 5 bases. Germline-derived CDR1 and CDR2 are SGHRS and YFSETQ.

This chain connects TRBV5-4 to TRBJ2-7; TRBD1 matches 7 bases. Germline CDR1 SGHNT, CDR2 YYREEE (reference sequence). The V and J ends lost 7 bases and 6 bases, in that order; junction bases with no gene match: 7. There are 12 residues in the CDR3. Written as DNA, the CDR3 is TGTGCCAGCGGTCGACAGGGCCGCGAGCAGTACTTC. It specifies CASGRQGREQYF.

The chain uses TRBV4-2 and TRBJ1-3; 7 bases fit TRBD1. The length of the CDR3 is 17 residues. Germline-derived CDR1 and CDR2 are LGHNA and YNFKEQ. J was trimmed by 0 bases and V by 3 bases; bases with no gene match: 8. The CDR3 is CASSQERQGRSGNTIYF. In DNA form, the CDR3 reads TGTGCCAGCAGCCAGGAAAGACAGGGCCGCTCTGGAAACACCATATATTTT.

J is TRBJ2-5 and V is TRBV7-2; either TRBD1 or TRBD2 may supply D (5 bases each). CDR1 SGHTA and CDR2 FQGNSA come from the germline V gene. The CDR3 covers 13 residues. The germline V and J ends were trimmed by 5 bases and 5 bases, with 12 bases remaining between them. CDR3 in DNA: TGTGCCAGCAGCCTCCCGGGGCAGGAGACCCAGTACTTC. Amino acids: CASSLPGQETQYF.

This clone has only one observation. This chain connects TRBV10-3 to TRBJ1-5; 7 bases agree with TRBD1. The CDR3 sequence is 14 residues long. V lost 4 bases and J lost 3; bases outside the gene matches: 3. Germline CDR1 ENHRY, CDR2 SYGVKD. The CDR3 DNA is TGTGCCATCAGTGGGGGGACAGACAATCAGCCCCAGCATTTT. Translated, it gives CAISGGTDNQPQHF.

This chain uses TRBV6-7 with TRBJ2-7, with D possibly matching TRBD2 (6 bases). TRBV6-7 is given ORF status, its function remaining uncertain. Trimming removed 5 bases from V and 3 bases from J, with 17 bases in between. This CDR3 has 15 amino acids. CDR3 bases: TGTGCCAGCAGTCAAACCGGGAGTGCGAACTACGAGCAGTACTTC. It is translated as CASSQTGSANYEQYF.

CDR3 DNA: TGTGCCAGCAGTTATTTACTAGCGGGAGGGATGAACACCGGGGAGCTGTTTTTT. This sequence encodes CASSYLLAGGMNTGELFF. The rearrangement links TRBV27 to TRBJ2-2; 13 nucleotides agree with TRBD2. The germline V gene encodes CDR1 MNHEY and CDR2 SMNVEV (reference sequence). The CDR3 extends over 18 amino acids. The V segment lost 4 bases and the J segment 1 base; nucleotides outside the gene matches: 6.

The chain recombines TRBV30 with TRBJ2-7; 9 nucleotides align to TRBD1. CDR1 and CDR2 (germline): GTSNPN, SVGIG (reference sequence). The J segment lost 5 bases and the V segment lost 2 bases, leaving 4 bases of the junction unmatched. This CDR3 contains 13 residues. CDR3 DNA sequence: TGTGCCTGGAGTTGGACAGGGGCCAACGAGCAGTACTTC. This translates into CAWSWTGANEQYF.

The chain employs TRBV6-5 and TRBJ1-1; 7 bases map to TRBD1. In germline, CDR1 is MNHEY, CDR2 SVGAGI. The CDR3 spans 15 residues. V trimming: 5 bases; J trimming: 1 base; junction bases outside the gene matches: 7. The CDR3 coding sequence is TGTGCCAGCAGTCGATCGGGACAGTCGAACACTGAAGCTTTCTTT. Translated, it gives CASSRSGQSNTEAFF.